The T cell receptor beta chain described here comes from a study of Graves' ophthalmopathy and Graves' hyperthyroidism. Study results and caveats: Among thyroid clonotypes expanded above 0.001 frequency, most also appeared in blood. It was with 65% to 71% sensitivity and 72.22% specificity that the model predicted ophthalmopathy progression.

The authors amplified TCR beta CDR3 regions from RNA transcripts. HTBI-primed RT-PCR formed the first round, and a multiplex PCR formed the second. TCRdb ran MiXCR on the multiplex PCR reads and lists one entry per CDR3 protein. There are some 410,000 distinct CDR3 sequences in the sample; about 21% occur only once, and 2.5% to 3.5% lies in the top ten. The CDR3 runs to 15 residues. Trimming took 5 bases from V and 3 from J, leaving 17 bases between them. Germline lookup yields CDR1 SEHNR and CDR2 FQNEAQ (reference sequence). Aged 18 to 65, hyperthyroidism patients had new diagnoses of under 2 months' duration. Excluded: other autoimmune disease, uncontrolled infection, pregnancy or lactation. For this clonotype: Antigen: not known.

The sequence came from a woman between 18 and 29 years old with stable Graves' hyperthyroidism. The specimen sequenced was peripheral blood. The rearrangement links TRBV7-9 to TRBJ2-7; the D is unclear. CDR3: CASSPVVRVNYEQYF. CDR3 coding DNA: TGTGCCAGCAGCCCTGTGGTAAGGGTTAACTACGAGCAGTACTTC.